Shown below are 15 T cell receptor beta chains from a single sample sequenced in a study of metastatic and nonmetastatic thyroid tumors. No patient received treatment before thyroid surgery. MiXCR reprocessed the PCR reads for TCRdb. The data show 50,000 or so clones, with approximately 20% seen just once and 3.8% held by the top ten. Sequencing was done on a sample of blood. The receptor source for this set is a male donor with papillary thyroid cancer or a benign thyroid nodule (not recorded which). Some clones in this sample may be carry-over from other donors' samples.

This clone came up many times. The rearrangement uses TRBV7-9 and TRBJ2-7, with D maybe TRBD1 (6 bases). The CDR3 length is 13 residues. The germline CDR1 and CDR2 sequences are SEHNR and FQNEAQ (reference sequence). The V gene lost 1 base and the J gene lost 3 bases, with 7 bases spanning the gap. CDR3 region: CASSLEGVYEQYF. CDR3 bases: TGTGCCAGCAGCTTAGAGGGGGTCTACGAGCAGTACTTC.

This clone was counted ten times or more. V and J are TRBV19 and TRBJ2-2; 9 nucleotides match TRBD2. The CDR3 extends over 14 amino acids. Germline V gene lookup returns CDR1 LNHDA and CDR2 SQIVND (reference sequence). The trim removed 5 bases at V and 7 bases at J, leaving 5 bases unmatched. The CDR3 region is CASSWASGDGELFF. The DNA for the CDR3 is TGTGCCAGTAGTTGGGCTAGCGGGGACGGGGAGCTGTTTTTT.

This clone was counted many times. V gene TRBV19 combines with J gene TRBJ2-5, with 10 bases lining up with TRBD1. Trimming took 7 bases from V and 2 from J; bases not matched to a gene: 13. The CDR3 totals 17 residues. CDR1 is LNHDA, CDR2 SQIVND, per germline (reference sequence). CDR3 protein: CASTPGRQGARQETQYF. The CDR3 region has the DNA TGTGCCAGTACCCCTGGGCGACAGGGGGCGCGGCAAGAGACCCAGTACTTC.

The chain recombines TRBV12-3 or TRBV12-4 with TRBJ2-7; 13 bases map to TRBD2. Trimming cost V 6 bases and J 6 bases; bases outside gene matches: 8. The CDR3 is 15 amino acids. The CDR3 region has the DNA TGTGCCAGCAGACCCCGGACTAGCGGGAGCTCCGAGCAGTACTTC. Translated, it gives CASRPRTSGSSEQYF.

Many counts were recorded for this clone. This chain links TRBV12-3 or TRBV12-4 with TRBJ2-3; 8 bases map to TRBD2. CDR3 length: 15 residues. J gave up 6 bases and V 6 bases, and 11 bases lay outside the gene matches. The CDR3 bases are TGTGCCAGCAGCCTCCCCGGGGGGGACTATGATACGCAGTATTTT. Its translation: CASSLPGGDYDTQYF.

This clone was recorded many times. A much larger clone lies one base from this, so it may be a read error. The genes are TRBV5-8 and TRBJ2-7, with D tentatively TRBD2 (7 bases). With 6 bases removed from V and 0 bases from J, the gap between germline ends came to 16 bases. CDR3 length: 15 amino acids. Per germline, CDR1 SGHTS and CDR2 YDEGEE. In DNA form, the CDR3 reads TGTGCCAGCATCTCGGGGGGCGGGAGCTCCTACGAGCAGTACTTC. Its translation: CASISGGGSSYEQYF.

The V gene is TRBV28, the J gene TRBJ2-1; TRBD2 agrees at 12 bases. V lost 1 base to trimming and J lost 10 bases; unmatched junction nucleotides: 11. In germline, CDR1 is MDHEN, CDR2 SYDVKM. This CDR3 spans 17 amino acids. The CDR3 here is CASSLFSSGLAGTEQFF. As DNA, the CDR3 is TGTGCCAGCAGTTTATTCTCCTCTGGACTAGCGGGAACAGAGCAGTTCTTC.

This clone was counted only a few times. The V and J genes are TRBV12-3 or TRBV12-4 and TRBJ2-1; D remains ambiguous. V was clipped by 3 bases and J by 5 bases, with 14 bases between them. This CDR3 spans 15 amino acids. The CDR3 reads CASSFENEKDNEQFF. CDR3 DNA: TGTGCCAGCAGTTTTGAGAATGAAAAGGACAATGAGCAGTTCTTC.

As DNA, the CDR3 is TGTGCCAGCAGCTTATCCGGGGGATTCACAGATACGCAGTATTTT. This sequence encodes CASSLSGGFTDTQYF. J is TRBJ2-3 and V is TRBV7-3, with D maybe TRBD2 (6 bases). Germline assignment: CDR1 SGHTA and CDR2 FQGTGA. The CDR3 length is 15 residues. The V and J ends lost 2 bases and 2 bases respectively, with 11 bases between them.

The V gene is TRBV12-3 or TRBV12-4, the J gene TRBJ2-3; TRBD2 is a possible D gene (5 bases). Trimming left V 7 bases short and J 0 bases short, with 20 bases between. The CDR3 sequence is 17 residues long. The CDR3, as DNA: TGTGCCAGCAAAGAGCGGTGTGTACCTACTAGCACAGATACGCAGTATTTT. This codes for CASKERCVPTSTDTQYF.

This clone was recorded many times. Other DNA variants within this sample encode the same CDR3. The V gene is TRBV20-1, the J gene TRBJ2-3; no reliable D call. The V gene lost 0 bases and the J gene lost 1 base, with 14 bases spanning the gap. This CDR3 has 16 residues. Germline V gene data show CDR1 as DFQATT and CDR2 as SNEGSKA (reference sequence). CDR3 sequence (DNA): TGCAGTGCTAGAGATCTCTCCTCGGCGGGCACAGATACGCAGTATTTT. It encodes CSARDLSSAGTDTQYF.

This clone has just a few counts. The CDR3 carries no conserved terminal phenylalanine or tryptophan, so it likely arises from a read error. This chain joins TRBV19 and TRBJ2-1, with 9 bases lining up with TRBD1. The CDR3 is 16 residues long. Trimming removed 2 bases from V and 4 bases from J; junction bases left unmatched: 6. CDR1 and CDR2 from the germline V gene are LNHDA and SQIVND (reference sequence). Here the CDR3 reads CASSIPGTGTYNEQFL. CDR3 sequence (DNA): TGTGCCAGTAGTATACCCGGGACAGGGACTTACAATGAGCAGTTCTTA.

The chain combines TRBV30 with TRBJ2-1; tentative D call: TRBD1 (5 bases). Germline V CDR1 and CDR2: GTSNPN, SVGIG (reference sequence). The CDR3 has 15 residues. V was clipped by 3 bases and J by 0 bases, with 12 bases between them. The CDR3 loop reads CAWRRGLSSYNEQFF. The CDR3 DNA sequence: TGTGCCTGGAGAAGGGGCTTAAGCTCCTACAATGAGCAGTTCTTC.

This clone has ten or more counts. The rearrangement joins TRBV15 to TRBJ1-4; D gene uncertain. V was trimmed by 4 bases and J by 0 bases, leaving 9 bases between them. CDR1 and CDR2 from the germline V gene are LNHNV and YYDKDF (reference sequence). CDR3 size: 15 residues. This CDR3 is CATSTRRTTNEKLFF. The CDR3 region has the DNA TGTGCCACCAGCACAAGGAGAACAACTAATGAAAAACTGTTTTTT. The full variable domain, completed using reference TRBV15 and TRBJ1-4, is DAMVIQNPRYQVTQFGKPVTLSCSQTLNHNVMYWYQQKSSQAPKLLFHYYDKDFNNEADTPDNFQSRRPNTSFCFLDIRSPGLGDTAMYLCATSTRRTTNEKLFFGSGTQLSVL.

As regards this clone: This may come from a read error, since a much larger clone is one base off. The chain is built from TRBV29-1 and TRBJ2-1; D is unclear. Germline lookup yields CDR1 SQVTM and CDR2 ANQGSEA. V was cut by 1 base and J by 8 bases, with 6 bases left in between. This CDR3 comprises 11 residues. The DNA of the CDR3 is TGCAGCGTTGAAGCCTGCGATGAGCAGTTCTTC. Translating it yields CSVEACDEQFF.